The 5 T cell receptor beta chains in this list originate from one sample, sequenced in a study of shared clonotypes between healthy human individuals. The table came from immunoSEQ multiplex PCR; TCRdb's copy has only in-frame clones and leaves some out. This sample has roughly 890,000 clones, with 90% to 95% found just once. Terminally differentiated effector memory CD45RA+ cells were left out of the naive CD8 fraction, which was CD45RO-negative and positively selected for CCR7. The material sequenced was naive CD8+ T cells sorted from blood. The receptor set was obtained from a man aged 25-45 years in good health.

This clone came up a few times. V gene TRBV11-2 combines with J gene TRBJ2-3; TRBD2 aligns across 11 bases. Trimming took 4 bases from V and 3 from J; bases not matched to a gene: 15. This CDR3 spans 19 amino acids. CDR1 SGHAT and CDR2 FQNNGV come from the germline V gene. CDR3 nucleotides: TGTGCCAGCAGCTACCCGAGGACTAGCGGGTCCTGGGATACAGATACGCAGTATTTT. Translated: CASSYPRTSGSWDTDTQYF.

This chain uses TRBV30 with TRBJ2-3, with D perhaps matching TRBD2 (6 bases). This CDR3 has 11 amino acids. In germline, CDR1 is GTSNPN, CDR2 SVGIG (reference sequence). The V and J ends lost 8 bases and 7 bases respectively, with 13 bases between them. The DNA of the CDR3 is TGTGCCCGGGACTGGGAGTATACGCAGTATTTT. Translation: CARDWEYTQYF.

V and J are TRBV6-5 and TRBJ2-1; D unresolved. The length of the CDR3 is 14 residues. The V gene lost 2 bases and the J gene lost 3 bases, with 8 bases spanning the gap. CDR1 MNHEY and CDR2 SVGAGI come from the germline V gene. Written as DNA, the CDR3 is TGTGCCAGCAGTTACAAACAGATCTACAATGAGCAGTTCTTC. Translating it yields CASSYKQIYNEQFF.

The chain is built from TRBV13 and TRBJ2-1; 8 nucleotides line up with TRBD1. This CDR3 region has 14 residues. J was trimmed by 9 bases and V by 0 bases; bases with no gene match: 4. The germline V gene has CDR1 PRHDT and CDR2 FYEKMQ (reference sequence). CDR3 bases: TGTGCCAGCAGCTTAGGACAGGGGGTAAGTGAGCAGTTCTTC. Its translation is CASSLGQGVSEQFF. Variable domain in full (rest from reference TRBV13 and TRBJ2-1): AAGVIQSPRHLIKEKRETATLKCYPIPRHDTVYWYQQGPGQDPQFLISFYEKMQSDKGSIPDRFSAQQFSDYHSELNMSSLELGDSALYFCASSLGQGVSEQFFGPGTRLTVL.

This clone has just one count. The chain recombines TRBV29-1 with TRBJ2-3; 9 nucleotides line up with TRBD2. V gave up 3 bases and J gave up 0 bases; unmatched junction bases: 4. Germline CDR1 reads SQVTM; CDR2 reads ANQGSEA. The length of the CDR3 is 15 residues. Here the CDR3 reads CSVELTSGSTDTQYF. For the CDR3, the DNA is TGCAGCGTTGAGTTGACTAGCGGTAGCACAGATACGCAGTATTTT.